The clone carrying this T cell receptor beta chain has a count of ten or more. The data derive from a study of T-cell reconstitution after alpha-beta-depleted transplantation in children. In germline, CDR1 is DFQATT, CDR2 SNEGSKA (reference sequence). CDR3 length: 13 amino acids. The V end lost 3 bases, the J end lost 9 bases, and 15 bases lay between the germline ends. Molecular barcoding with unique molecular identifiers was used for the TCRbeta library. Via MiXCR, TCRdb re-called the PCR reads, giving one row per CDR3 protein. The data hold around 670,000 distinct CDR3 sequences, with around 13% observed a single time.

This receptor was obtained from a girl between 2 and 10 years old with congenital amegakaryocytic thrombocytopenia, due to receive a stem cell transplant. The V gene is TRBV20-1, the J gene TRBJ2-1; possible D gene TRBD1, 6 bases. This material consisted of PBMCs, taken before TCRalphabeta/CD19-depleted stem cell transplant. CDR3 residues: CSARRGYVFEQFF. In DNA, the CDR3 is TGCAGTGCTAGGAGGGGGTACGTCTTTGAGCAGTTCTTC.